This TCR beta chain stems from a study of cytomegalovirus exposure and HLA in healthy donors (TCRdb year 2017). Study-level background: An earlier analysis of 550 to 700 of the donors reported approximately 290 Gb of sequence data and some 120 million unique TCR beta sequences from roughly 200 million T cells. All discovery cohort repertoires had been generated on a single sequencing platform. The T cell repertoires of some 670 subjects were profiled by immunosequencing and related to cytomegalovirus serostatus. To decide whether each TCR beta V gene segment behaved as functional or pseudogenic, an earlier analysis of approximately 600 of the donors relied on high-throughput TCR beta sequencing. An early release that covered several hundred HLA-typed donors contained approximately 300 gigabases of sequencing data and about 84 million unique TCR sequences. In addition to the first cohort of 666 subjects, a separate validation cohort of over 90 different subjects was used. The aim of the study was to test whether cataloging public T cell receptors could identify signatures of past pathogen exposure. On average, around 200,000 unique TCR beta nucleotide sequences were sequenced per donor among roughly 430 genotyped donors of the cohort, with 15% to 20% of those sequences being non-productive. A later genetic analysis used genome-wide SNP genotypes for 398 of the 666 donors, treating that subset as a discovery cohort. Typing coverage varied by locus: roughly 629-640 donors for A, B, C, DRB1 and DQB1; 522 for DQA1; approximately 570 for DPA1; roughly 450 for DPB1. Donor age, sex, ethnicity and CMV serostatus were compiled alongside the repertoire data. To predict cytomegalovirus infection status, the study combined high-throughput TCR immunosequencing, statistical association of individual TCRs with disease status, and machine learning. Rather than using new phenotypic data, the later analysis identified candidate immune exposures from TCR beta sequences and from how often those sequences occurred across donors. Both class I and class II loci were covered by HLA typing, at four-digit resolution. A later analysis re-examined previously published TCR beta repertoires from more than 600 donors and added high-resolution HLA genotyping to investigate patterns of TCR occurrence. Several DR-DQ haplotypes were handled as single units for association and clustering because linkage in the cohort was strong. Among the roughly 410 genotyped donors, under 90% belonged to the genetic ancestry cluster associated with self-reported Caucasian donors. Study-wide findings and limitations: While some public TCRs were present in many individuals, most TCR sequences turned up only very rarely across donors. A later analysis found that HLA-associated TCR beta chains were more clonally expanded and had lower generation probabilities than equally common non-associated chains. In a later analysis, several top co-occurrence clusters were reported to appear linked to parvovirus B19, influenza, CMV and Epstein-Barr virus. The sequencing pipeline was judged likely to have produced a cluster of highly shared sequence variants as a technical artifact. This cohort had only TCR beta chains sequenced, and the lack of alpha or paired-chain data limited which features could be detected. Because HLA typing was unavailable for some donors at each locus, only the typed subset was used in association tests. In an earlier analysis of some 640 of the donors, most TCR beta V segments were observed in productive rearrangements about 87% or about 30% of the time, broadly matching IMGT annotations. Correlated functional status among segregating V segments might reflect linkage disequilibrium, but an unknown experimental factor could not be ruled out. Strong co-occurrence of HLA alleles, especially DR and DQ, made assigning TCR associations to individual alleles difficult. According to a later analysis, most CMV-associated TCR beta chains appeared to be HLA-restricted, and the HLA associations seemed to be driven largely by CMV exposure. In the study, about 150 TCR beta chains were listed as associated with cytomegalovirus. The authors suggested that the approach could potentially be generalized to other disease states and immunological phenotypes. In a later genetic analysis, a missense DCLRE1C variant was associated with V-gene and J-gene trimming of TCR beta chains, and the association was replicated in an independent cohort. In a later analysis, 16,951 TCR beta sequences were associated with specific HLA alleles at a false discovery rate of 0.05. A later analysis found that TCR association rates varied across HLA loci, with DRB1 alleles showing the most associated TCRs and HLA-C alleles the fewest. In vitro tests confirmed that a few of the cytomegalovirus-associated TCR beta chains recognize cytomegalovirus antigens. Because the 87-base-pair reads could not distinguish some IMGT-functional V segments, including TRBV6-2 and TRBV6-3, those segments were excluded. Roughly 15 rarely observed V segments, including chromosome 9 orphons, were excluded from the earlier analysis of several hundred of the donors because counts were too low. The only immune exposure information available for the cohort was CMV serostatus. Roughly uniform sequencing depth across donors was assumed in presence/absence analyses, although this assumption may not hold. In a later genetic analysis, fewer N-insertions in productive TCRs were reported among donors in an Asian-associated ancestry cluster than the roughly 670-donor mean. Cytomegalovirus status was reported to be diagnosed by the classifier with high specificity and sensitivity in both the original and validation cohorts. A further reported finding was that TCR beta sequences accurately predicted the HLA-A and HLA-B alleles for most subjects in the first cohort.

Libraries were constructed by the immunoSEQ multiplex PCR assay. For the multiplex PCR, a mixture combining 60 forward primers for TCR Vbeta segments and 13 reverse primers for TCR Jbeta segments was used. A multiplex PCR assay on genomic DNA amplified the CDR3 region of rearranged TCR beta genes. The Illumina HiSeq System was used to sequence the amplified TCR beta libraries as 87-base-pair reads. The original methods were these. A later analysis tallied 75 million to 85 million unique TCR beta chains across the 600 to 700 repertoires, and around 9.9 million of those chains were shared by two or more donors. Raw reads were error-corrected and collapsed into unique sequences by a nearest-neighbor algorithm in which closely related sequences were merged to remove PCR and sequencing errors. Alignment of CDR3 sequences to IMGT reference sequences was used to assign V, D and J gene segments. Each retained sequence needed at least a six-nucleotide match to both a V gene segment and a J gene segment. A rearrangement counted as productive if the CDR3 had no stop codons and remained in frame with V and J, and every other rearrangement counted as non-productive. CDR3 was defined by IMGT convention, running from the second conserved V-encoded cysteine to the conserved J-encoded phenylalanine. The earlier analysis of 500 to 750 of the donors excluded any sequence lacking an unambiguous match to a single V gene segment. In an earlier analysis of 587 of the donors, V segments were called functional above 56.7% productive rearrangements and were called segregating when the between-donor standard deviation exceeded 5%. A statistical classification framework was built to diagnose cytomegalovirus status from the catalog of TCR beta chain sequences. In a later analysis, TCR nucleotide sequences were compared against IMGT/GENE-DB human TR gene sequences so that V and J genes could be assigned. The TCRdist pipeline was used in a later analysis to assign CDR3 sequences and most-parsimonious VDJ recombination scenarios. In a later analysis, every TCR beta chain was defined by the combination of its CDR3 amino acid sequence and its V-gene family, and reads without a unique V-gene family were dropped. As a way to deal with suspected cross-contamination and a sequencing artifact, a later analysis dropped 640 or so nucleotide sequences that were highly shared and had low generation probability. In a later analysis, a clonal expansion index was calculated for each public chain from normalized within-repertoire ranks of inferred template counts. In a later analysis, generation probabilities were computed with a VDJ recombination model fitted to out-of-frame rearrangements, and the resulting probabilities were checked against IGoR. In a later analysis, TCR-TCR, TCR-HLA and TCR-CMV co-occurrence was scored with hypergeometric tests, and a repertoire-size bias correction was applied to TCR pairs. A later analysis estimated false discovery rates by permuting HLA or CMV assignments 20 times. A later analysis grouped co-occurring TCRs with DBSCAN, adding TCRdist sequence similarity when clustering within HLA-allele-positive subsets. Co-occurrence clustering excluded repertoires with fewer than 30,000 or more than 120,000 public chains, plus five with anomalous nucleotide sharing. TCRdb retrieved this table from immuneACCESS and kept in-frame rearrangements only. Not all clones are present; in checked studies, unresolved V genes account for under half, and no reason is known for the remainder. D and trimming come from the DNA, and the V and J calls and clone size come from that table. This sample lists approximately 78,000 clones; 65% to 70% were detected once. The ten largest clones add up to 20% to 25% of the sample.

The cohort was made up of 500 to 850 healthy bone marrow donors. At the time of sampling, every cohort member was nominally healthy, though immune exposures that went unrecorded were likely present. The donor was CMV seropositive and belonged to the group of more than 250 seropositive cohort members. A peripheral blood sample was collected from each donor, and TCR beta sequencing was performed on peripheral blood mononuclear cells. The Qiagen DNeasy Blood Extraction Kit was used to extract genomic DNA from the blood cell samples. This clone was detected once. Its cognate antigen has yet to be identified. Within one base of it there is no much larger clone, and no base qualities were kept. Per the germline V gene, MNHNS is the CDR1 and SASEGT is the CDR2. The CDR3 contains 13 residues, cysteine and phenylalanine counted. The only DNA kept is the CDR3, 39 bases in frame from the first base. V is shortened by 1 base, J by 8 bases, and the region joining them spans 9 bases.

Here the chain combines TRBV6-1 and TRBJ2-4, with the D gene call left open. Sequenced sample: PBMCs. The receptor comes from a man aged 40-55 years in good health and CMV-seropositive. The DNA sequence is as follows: TGTGCCAGCAGTGAAGTGCCCATAGACATTCAGTACTTC. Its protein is CASSEVPIDIQYF.